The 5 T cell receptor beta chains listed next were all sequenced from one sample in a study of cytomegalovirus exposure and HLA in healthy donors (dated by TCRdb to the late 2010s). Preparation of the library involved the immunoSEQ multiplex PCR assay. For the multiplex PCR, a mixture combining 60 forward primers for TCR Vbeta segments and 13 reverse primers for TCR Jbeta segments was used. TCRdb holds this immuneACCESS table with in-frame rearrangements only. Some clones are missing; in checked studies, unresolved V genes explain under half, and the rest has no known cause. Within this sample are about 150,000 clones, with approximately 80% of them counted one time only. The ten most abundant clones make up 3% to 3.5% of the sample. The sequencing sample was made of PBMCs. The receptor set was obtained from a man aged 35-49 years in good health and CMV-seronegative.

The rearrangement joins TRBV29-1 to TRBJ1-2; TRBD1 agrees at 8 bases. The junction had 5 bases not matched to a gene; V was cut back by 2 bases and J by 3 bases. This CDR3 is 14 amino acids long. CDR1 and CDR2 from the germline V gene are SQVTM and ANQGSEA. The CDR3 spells CSVETQGAYYGYTF. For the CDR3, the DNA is TGCAGCGTTGAAACTCAGGGGGCCTACTATGGCTACACCTTC.

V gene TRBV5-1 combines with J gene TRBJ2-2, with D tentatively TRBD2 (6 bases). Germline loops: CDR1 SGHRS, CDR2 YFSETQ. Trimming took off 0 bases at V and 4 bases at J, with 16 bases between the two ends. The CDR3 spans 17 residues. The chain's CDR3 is CASSLVGGTQGTGELFF. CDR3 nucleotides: TGCGCCAGCAGCTTGGTTGGAGGGACCCAGGGCACCGGGGAGCTGTTTTTT. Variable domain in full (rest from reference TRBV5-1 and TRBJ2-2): KAGVTQTPRYLIKTRGQQVTLSCSPISGHRSVSWYQQTPGQGLQFLFEYFSETQRNKGNFPGRFSGRQFSNSRSEMNVSTLELGDSALYLCASSLVGGTQGTGELFFGEGSRLTVL.

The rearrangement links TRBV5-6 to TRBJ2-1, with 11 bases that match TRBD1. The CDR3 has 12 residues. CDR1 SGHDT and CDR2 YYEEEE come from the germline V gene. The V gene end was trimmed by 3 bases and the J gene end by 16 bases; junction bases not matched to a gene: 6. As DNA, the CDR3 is TGTGCCAGCAGCTCGGACAGGGGGCAGGATTTCTTC. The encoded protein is CASSSDRGQDFF. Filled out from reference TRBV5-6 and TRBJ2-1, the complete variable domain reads DAGVTQSPTHLIKTRGQQVTLRCSPKSGHDTVSWYQQALGQGPQFIFQYYEEEERQRGNFPDRFSGHQFPNYSSELNVNALLLGDSALYLCASSSDRGQDFFGPGTRLTVL.

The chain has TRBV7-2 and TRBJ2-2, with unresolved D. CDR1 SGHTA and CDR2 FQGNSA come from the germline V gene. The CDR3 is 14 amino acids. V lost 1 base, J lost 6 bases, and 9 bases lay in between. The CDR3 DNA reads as TGTGCCAGCAGCTTAGTACGGTCCTCCGGGGAGCTGTTTTTT. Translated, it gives CASSLVRSSGELFF. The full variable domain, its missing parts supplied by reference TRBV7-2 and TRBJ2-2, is GAGVSQSPSNKVTEKGKDVELRCDPISGHTALYWYRQSLGQGLEFLIYFQGNSAPDKSGLPSDRFSAERTGGSVSTLTIQRTQQEDSAVYLCASSLVRSSGELFFGEGSRLTVL.

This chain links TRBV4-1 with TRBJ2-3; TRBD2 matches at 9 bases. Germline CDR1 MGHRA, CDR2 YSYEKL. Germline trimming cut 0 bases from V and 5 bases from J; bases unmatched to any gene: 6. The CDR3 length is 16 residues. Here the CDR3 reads CASSQEASGDLDTQYF. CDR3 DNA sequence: TGCGCCAGCAGCCAAGAGGCTAGCGGGGACCTAGATACGCAGTATTTT.